Reported below is one T cell receptor (beta chain). TCRdb's copy holds only in-frame clones and misses some; the assay was immunoSEQ multiplex PCR. The sample lists about 980,000 clones, approximately 80% occurring once. This sample was included in a study of shared clonotypes between healthy human individuals. Trimming left V 0 bases short and J 0 bases short, with 9 bases between. Germline CDR1 SGHTA, CDR2 FQGNSA. CDR3 length equals 15 residues. The clonotype was recovered from a man between 18 and 35 years old in good health. Sequenced: memory CD4+ T cells sorted from blood. The subset here: CD45RA-negative fraction. J is TRBJ2-7 and V is TRBV7-2; D is perhaps TRBD1 (6 bases). CDR3 DNA sequence: TGTGCCAGCAGCTTAGCGTTACAGGGCTCCTACGAGCAGTACTTC. Its translation: CASSLALQGSYEQYF.